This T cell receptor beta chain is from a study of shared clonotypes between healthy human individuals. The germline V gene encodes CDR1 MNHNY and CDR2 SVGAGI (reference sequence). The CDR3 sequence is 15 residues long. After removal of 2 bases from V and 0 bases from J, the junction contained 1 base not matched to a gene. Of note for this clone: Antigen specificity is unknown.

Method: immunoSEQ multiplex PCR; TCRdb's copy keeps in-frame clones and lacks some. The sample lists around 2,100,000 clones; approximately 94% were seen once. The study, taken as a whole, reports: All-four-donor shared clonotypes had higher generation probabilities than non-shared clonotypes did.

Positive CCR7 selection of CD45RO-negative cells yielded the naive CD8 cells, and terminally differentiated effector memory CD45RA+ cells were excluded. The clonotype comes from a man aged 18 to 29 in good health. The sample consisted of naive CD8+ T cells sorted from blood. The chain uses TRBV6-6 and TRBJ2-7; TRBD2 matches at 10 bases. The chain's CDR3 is CASSYGLAASYEQYF. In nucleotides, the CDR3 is TGTGCCAGCAGTTACGGACTAGCGGCCTCCTACGAGCAGTACTTC.